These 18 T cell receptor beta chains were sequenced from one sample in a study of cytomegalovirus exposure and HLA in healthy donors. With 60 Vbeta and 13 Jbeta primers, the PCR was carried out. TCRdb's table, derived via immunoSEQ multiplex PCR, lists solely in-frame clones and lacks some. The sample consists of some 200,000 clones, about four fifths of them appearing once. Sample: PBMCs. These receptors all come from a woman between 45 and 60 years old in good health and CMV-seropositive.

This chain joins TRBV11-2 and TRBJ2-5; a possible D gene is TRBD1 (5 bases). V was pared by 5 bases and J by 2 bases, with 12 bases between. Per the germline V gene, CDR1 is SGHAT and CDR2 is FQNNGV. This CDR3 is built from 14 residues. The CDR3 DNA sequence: TGTGCCAGCAGCCCACTTGGACATCAAGAGACCCAGTACTTC. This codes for CASSPLGHQETQYF.

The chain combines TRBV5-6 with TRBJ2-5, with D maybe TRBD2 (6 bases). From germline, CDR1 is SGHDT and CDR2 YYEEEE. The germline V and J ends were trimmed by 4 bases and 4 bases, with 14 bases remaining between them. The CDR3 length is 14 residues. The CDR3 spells CASSTFQGGETQYF. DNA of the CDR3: TGTGCCAGCAGCACGTTCCAGGGAGGAGAGACCCAGTACTTC.

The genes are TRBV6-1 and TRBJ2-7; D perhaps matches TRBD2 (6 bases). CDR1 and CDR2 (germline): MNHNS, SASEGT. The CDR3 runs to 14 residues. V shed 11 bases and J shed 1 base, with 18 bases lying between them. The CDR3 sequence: CAGTSGGGSYEQYF. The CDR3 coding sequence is TGTGCCGGAACCTCCGGGGGAGGTTCCTACGAGCAGTACTTC.

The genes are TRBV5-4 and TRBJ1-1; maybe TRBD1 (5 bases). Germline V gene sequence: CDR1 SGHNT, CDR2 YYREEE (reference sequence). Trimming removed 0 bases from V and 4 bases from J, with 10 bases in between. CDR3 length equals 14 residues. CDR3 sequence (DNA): TGTGCCAGCAGCTTGGTGGGGGAGGGCACTGAAGCTTTCTTT. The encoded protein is CASSLVGEGTEAFF.

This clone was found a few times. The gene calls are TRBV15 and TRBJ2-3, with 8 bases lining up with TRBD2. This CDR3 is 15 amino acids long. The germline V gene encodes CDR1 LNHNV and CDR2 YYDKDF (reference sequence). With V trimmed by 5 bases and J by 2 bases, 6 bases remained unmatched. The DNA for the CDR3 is TGTGCCACCAGCGTCGGGGGGGAGGACACAGATACGCAGTATTTT. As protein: CATSVGGEDTDTQYF.

In DNA form, the CDR3 reads TGTGCCAGTAGAGACCGGGACAGGGCCAACACCGGGGAGCTGTTTTTT. This encodes CASRDRDRANTGELFF. J is TRBJ2-2 and V is TRBV19; TRBD1 aligns across 9 bases. Germline V gene lookup returns CDR1 LNHDA and CDR2 SQIVND (reference sequence). V shed 6 bases and J 2 bases; nucleotides not matched to a gene: 7. The CDR3 extends over 16 amino acids.

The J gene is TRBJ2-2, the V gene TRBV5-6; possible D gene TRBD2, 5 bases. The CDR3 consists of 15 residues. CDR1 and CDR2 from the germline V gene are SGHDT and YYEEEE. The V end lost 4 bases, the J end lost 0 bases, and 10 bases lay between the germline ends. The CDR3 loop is CASSPRGANTGELFF. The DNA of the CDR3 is TGTGCCAGCAGCCCCCGGGGAGCGAACACCGGGGAGCTGTTTTTT.

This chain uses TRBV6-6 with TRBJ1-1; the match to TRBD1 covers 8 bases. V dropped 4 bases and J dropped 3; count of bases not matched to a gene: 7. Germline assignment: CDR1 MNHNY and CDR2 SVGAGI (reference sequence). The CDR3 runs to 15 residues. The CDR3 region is CASSLSSTGDTEAFF. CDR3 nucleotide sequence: TGTGCCAGCAGTTTATCCTCGACAGGGGACACTGAAGCTTTCTTT.

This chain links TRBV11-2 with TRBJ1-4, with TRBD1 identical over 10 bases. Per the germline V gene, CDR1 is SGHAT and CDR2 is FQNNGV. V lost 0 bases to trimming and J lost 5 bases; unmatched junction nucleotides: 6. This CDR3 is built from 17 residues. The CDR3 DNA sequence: TGTGCCAGCAGCTTAGATAGGGGGACAGGGGCCAATGAAAAACTGTTTTTT. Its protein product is CASSLDRGTGANEKLFF.

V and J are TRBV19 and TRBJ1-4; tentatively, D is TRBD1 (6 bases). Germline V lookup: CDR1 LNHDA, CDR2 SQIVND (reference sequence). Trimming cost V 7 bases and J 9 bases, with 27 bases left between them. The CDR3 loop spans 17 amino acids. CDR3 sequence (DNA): TGTGCCAGTAACCAGGGCTTGATTGGATCCGGACAGCAAAAACTGTTTTTT. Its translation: CASNQGLIGSGQQKLFF.

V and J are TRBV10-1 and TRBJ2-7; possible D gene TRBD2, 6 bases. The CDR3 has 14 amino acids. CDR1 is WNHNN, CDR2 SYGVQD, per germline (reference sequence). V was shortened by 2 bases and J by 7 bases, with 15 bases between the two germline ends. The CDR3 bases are TGCGCCAGCAGTGAGCGGGGGACCCCCTGGGAGCAGTACTTC. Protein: CASSERGTPWEQYF.

The CDR3 coding sequence is TGTGCCAGCAGTCCAGACAGGGGTAAGAGAGCTTTCTTT. Protein: CASSPDRGKRAFF. The V gene is TRBV6-1, the J gene TRBJ1-1, with 8 bases fitting TRBD1. The CDR3 sequence is 13 residues long. J gave up 10 bases and V 5 bases, and 9 bases lay outside the gene matches. Germline V CDR1 and CDR2: MNHNS, SASEGT.

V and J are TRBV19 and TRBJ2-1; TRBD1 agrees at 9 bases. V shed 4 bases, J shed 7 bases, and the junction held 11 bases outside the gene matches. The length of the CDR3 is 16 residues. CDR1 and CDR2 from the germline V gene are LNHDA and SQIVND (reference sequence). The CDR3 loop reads CASSNRVGTGKNEQFF. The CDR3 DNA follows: TGTGCCAGTAGTAATAGGGTAGGGACAGGGAAAAATGAGCAGTTCTTC.

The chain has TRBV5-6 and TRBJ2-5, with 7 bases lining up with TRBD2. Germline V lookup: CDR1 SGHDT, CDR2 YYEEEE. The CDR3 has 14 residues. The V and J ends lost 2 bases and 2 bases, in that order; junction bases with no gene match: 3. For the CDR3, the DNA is TGTGCCAGCAGCTTTGGGACTACTCAAGAGACCCAGTACTTC. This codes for CASSFGTTQETQYF.

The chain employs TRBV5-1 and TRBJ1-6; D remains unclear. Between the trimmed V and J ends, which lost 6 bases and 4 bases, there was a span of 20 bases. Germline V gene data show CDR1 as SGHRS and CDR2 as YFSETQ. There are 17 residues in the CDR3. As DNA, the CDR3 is TGCGCCAGCAAGGTTTCTAGCCAAACGAGGTATAATTCACCCCTCCACTTT. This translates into CASKVSSQTRYNSPLHF.

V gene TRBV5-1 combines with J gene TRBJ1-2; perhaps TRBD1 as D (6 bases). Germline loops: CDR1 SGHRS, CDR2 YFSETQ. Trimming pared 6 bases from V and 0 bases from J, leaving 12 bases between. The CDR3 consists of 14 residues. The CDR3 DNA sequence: TGCGCCAGCAACAGGGACGGGGCTAACTATGGCTACACCTTC. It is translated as CASNRDGANYGYTF.

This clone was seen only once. The CDR3 region is CASSQLHSGGRTYTDTQYF. CDR3 in DNA: TGTGCCAGCAGCCAACTTCATAGCGGGGGCCGTACGTACACAGATACGCAGTATTTT. This rearrangement joins TRBV4-2 to TRBJ2-3; 9 bases align to TRBD2. The CDR3 consists of 19 residues. Germline V gene data show CDR1 as LGHNA and CDR2 as YNFKEQ. The trim removed 2 bases at V and 2 bases at J, leaving 14 bases unmatched.

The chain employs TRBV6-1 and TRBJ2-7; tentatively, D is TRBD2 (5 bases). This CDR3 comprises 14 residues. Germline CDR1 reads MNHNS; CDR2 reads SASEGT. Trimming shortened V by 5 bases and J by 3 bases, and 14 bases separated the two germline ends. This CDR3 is CASSPGEGSYEQYF. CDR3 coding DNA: TGTGCCAGCAGTCCCGGAGAGGGTAGCTACGAGCAGTACTTC.